This T cell receptor (beta chain) emerged from a study of T-cell reconstitution after alpha-beta-depleted transplantation in children. This clonotype appeared a few times. This CDR3 comprises 13 residues. V was pared by 7 bases and J by 10 bases, with 18 bases between. Germline lookup yields CDR1 SGHRS and CDR2 YFSETQ. The TCRbeta library was prepared with unique molecular identifiers. One entry per CDR3 protein, called by TCRdb with MiXCR from the PCR reads. The top ten clones hold about 4.3% of a sample with about 610,000 distinct CDR3 sequences, about 11% of them seen once. The specimen was PBMCs from the stem cell graft donor, collected from the stem cell graft. The chain uses TRBV5-1 and TRBJ2-1; possibly TRBD1 or TRBD2 for D (5 bases each). The clonotype was recovered from a human donor who donated a stem cell graft to a child with acute myeloid leukemia. The CDR3: CASRHDRDAEQFF. The CDR3 coding sequence is TGCGCCAGCCGCCACGACCGGGACGCCGAGCAGTTCTTC.